This section outlines one TCR beta chain sequence together with its context. No antigen is known for it. The CDR3 contains 12 residues. The germline V and J ends were trimmed by 3 bases and 1 base, with 3 bases remaining between them. Germline CDR1 is LNHDA and CDR2 is SQIVND (reference sequence). This sample is part of a study of OX40 agonist ivuxolimab in advanced cancers. Whole-study context: Dose-escalation patients had hepatocellular carcinoma, melanoma, renal cell or head and neck cancer.

Sequenced by immunoSEQ multiplex PCR; TCRdb stores in-frame clones only, minus some. The table shows 90,000 to 120,000 clones, with around 90% occurring only once. Study-wide points: The investigators did not determine what antigen specificity the expanded peripheral T cells had. The 0.1-3.0 mg/kg partial responders had among the lowest clonal expansion. The average count of expanded clones was higher among CD8+ T cells than among CD4+.

The sequence was obtained from an adult with an advanced solid tumor such as melanoma, head and neck, liver or kidney cancer. The starting material was CD4+ or CD8+ T cells sorted from blood, obtained in a trial of the OX40 agonist ivuxolimab. The chain combines TRBV19 with TRBJ2-5; D is unresolved. The CDR3 DNA reads as TGTGCCAGTAGTATTTCCCAAGAGACCCAGTACTTC. The encoded protein is CASSISQETQYF. The whole variable domain, remainder taken from reference TRBV19 and TRBJ2-5, is DGGITQSPKYLFRKEGQNVTLSCEQNLNHDAMYWYRQDPGQGLRLIYYSQIVNDFQKGDIAEGYSVSREKKESFPLTVTSAQKNPTAFYLCASSISQETQYFGPGTRLLVL.